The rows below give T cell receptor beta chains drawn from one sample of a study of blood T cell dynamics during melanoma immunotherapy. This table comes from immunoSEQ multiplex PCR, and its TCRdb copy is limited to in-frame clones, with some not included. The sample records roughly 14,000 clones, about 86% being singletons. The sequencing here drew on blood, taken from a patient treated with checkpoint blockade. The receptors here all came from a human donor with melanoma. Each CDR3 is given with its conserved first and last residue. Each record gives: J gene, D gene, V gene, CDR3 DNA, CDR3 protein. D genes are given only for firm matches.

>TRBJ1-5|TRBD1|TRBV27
TGTGCCAGCAGTTTTACGGGACAGGGAGGCAATCAGCCCCAGCATTTT
CASSFTGQGGNQPQHF
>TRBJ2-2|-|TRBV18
TGTGCCAGCTCACCGCCATGGAGCGGGAACACCGGGGAGCTGTTTTTT
CASSPPWSGNTGELFF
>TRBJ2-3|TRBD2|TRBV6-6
TGTGCCAGCAGCATCAGCGGGAGTGAGTGGTATTTT
CASSISGSEWYF
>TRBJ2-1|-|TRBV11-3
TGTGCCAGCAGCTTAGGGACTTACAATGAGCAGTTCTTC
CASSLGTYNEQFF
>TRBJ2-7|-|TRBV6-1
TGTGCCAGCAATGGGTACGAGCAGTACTTC
CASNGYEQYF
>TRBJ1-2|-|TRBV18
TGTGCCAGCTCACCACCGGGAGGCTATGGCTACACCTTC
CASSPPGGYGYTF
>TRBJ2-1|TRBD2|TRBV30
TGTGCCTGGAGCCGGGCGCTAGCGGGAAGGAATGAGCAGTTCTTC
CAWSRALAGRNEQFF
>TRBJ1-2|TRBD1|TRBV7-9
TGTGCCAGCAGCTTAGTAGTCGACAGGGGGGATGGCTACACCTTC
CASSLVVDRGDGYTF
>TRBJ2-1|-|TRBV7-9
TGTGCCAGCAGCTTACTGACAGGCTCCTACAATGAGCAGTTCTTC
CASSLLTGSYNEQFF
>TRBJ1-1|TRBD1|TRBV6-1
TGTGCCAGCAGCACCCCAGGGGGAGGGACTGAAGCTTTCTTT
CASSTPGGGTEAFF